This passage covers 4 T cell receptor beta chains from one sample sequenced in a study of technical replicates of blood from a few donors. TCRdb keeps only in-frame clones here, not all; method: immunoSEQ multiplex PCR. The data hold tens of thousands of clones, with less than 95% observed a single time. What was sequenced was T cells isolated from PBMCs. The source is a human donor in good health.

The rearrangement links TRBV5-1 to TRBJ2-7; TRBD1 matches at 7 bases. From germline, CDR1 is SGHRS and CDR2 YFSETQ. V shed 3 bases, J shed 0 bases, and the junction held 3 bases outside the gene matches. The CDR3 runs 14 residues. The CDR3 protein is CASSSSGGSYEQYF. The CDR3, as DNA: TGCGCCAGCAGCTCTTCAGGGGGCTCCTACGAGCAGTACTTC.

V usage is TRBV11-2 and J usage is TRBJ1-2, with 7 bases aligning to TRBD1. In germline, CDR1 is SGHAT, CDR2 FQNNGV. The CDR3 length is 18 residues. J lost 4 bases, V lost 2 bases, and 16 bases had no gene match. DNA for the CDR3: TGTGCCAGCAGCTTACCACCGGACCTAAGGGGGCGGGGCTATGGCTACACCTTC. The encoded protein is CASSLPPDLRGRGYGYTF.

The rearrangement links TRBV11-3 to TRBJ2-3; D unclear. Trimming removed 5 bases at V and 1 base at J, with 19 bases between. The V gene's germline CDR1 is SGHNT and CDR2 YENEEA. The CDR3 is made up of 17 amino acids. The CDR3, as DNA: TGTGCCAGCAGCCTACCCGACGAGGTGTGGGGCACAGATACGCAGTATTTT. Its translation is CASSLPDEVWGTDTQYF. Full variable domain (rest looked up from reference TRBV11-3 and TRBJ2-3): EAGVVQSPRYKIIEKKQPVAFWCNPISGHNTLYWYLQNLGQGPELLIRYENEEAVDDSQLPKDRFSAERLKGVDSTLKIQPAELGDSAVYLCASSLPDEVWGTDTQYFGPGTRLTVL.

The chain has TRBV5-1 and TRBJ1-1, with D possibly matching TRBD1 (6 bases). The CDR3 has 13 residues. The V gene's germline CDR1 is SGHRS and CDR2 YFSETQ. V lost 0 bases and J lost 4, with 7 bases in between. The CDR3 nucleotides are TGCGCCAGCAGCTTGGGGACAGCCACTGAAGCTTTCTTT. It translates to CASSLGTATEAFF. The complete variable domain, with remaining parts taken from reference TRBV5-1 and TRBJ1-1, reads KAGVTQTPRYLIKTRGQQVTLSCSPISGHRSVSWYQQTPGQGLQFLFEYFSETQRNKGNFPGRFSGRQFSNSRSEMNVSTLELGDSALYLCASSLGTATEAFFGQGTRLTVV.